A single sample gave rise to the 26 T cell receptor beta chains below, sequenced in a study of HIV-infected patients and healthy controls. The repertoire came from unfractionated whole blood and reflected all unsorted peripheral T cells. cDNA was made from about 480 ng RNA using alpha and beta constant primers. Alpha and beta chain libraries were made separately by chain-specific third strand synthesis with multiplexing indices. TCRdb ran MiXCR on the 5' RACE reads and lists one entry per CDR3 protein. Of approximately 7,000 distinct CDR3 sequences detected, 9.3% appear once; the ten largest clones hold about 17%. This specimen was blood, taken before antiretroviral therapy. The receptors derive from an adult with HIV infection.

This clonotype was observed a few times. V usage is TRBV9 and J usage is TRBJ2-3; 8 bases agree with TRBD2. The CDR3 is made up of 16 amino acids. The germline gives CDR1 SGDLS, CDR2 YYNGEE. After removal of 5 bases from V and 2 bases from J, the junction contained 10 bases not matched to a gene. This chain's CDR3 is CASSDSGTIPTDTQYF. The CDR3 bases are TGTGCCAGCAGTGATAGCGGGACCATACCCACAGATACGCAGTATTTT.

This clonotype was seen ten or more times. This chain connects TRBV25-1 to TRBJ2-1, with 9 bases identical to TRBD1. This CDR3 contains 14 residues. The V gene's germline CDR1 is MGHDK and CDR2 SYGVNS. V was clipped by 8 bases and J by 6 bases; unmatched bases: 8. This CDR3 reads CASGGQGNTNEQFF. In DNA form, the CDR3 reads TGTGCCAGCGGGGGACAGGGAAATACCAATGAGCAGTTCTTC.

This clonotype is judged medium-sized. The chain joins TRBV9 to TRBJ2-7; no definite D call. Trimming shortened V by 0 bases and J by 4 bases, and 11 bases separated the two germline ends. Germline V gives CDR1 SGDLS, CDR2 YYNGEE. The CDR3 spans 14 residues. The CDR3: CASSVEPHSYEQYF. The CDR3 coding sequence is TGTGCCAGCAGCGTAGAGCCACACAGTTACGAGCAGTACTTC.

The chain is built from TRBV29-1 and TRBJ2-2; tentatively, D is TRBD1 or TRBD2 (6 bases each). The V end lost 7 bases, the J end lost 7 bases, and 10 bases lay between the germline ends. The CDR3 is made up of 11 amino acids. Germline CDR1 and CDR2: SQVTM and ANQGSEA. The CDR3 protein is CSGRGVGELFF. CDR3 nucleotide sequence: TGCAGCGGGAGGGGGGTCGGGGAGCTGTTTTTT.

This clonotype showed up many times. This chain joins TRBV29-1 and TRBJ1-2; D not certain. With 5 bases removed from V and 0 bases from J, the gap between germline ends came to 4 bases. In germline, CDR1 is SQVTM, CDR2 ANQGSEA. This CDR3 contains 11 residues. For the CDR3, the DNA is TGCAGCGTTCTGGCTAACTATGGCTACACCTTC. This sequence encodes CSVLANYGYTF.

This clonotype appeared many times. The chain combines TRBV10-3 with TRBJ1-1, with a possible D match to TRBD1 (5 bases). Germline CDR1 and CDR2: ENHRY and SYGVKD. This CDR3 has 13 residues. V was clipped by 4 bases and J by 8 bases, with 14 bases between them. CDR3 nucleotide sequence: TGTGCCATCAGTGGGAATTTTGGACAAGAAGCTTTCTTT. Protein sequence: CAISGNFGQEAFF.

By its share, this clonotype is medium-sized. The chain employs TRBV2 and TRBJ2-1, with D possibly TRBD2 on 6 matching bases. Germline V gives CDR1 SNHLY, CDR2 FYNNEI. The V and J ends lost 8 bases and 2 bases respectively, with 13 bases between them. The CDR3 totals 14 residues. The CDR3 DNA reads TGTGCCAGCCTAGGGGACTTAACCTACAATGAGCAGTTCTTC. Its protein product is CASLGDLTYNEQFF.

At least ten counts were recorded for this clonotype. This chain uses TRBV25-1 with TRBJ2-3, with TRBD2 as a possible D gene (5 bases). Trimming left V 1 base short and J 2 bases short, with 19 bases between. Germline V gene data show CDR1 as MGHDK and CDR2 as SYGVNS. The CDR3 covers 18 residues. This chain's CDR3 is CASSEFSPQEAYTDTQYF. The CDR3 DNA reads TGTGCCAGCAGTGAATTCTCCCCCCAGGAGGCATACACAGATACGCAGTATTTT. Full variable domain (outside the CDR3, taken from reference TRBV25-1 and TRBJ2-3): EADIYQTPRYLVIGTGKKITLECSQTMGHDKMYWYQQDPGMELHLIHYSYGVNSTEKGDLSSESTVSRIRTEHFPLTLESARPSHTSQYLCASSEFSPQEAYTDTQYFGPGTRLTVL.

This chain joins TRBV12-3 or TRBV12-4 and TRBJ2-3; D gene unclear. CDR3 size: 12 residues. V was clipped by 0 bases and J by 4 bases, with 2 bases between them. DNA for the CDR3: TGTGCCAGCAGTTTAGCTCCAGATACGCAGTATTTT. Encoded protein: CASSLAPDTQYF.

The chain couples TRBV4-1 to TRBJ2-7; tentatively, D is TRBD2 (5 bases). V was trimmed by 0 bases and J by 11 bases, leaving 14 bases between them. CDR1 is MGHRA, CDR2 YSYEKL, per germline. The CDR3 covers 13 residues. CDR3 amino acids: CASSQDASFGEYF. The CDR3 coding sequence is TGCGCCAGCAGCCAAGATGCCTCCTTCGGGGAGTACTTC.

By sample share, this clonotype is medium-sized. The chain joins TRBV28 to TRBJ1-1; D is ambiguous. From germline, CDR1 is MDHEN and CDR2 SYDVKM. The CDR3 has 14 residues. Trimming left V 1 base short and J 0 bases short, with 6 bases between. DNA of the CDR3: TGTGCCAGCAGTTTATCTGTAATGAACACTGAAGCTTTCTTT. This encodes CASSLSVMNTEAFF. Using reference TRBV28 and TRBJ1-1 for the parts outside the CDR3, the full variable domain is DVKVTQSSRYLVKRTGEKVFLECVQDMDHENMFWYRQDPGLGLRLIYFSYDVKMKEKGDIPEGYSVSREKKERFSLILESASTNQTSMYLCASSLSVMNTEAFFGQGTRLTVV.

By sample fraction, this clonotype is medium-sized. The chain links TRBV6-5 to TRBJ2-6; 8 bases are a match to TRBD1. The CDR3 runs 17 residues. The trim removed 6 bases at V and 2 bases at J, leaving 9 bases unmatched. Germline CDR1 reads MNHEY; CDR2 reads SVGAGI. The CDR3: CASSLQGVLAGANVLTF. CDR3 sequence (DNA): TGTGCCAGCAGCCTACAGGGGGTACTTGCTGGGGCCAACGTCCTGACTTTC.

This clonotype has a count of ten or more. V gene TRBV20-1 combines with J gene TRBJ2-3, with D perhaps TRBD1 (5 bases). Germline lookup yields CDR1 DFQATT and CDR2 SNEGSKA (reference sequence). The CDR3 totals 15 residues. Trimming stripped 4 bases from V and 2 bases from J, with 16 bases between. The CDR3 DNA reads TGCAGTGCTAAGGTGTGGGGCGGAATCACAGATACGCAGTATTTT. Encoded protein: CSAKVWGGITDTQYF.

This clonotype is medium-sized in the sample. The chain links TRBV5-4 to TRBJ2-7, with D maybe TRBD1 (6 bases). CDR3 length equals 14 residues. Deletions cut 4 bases from V and 3 bases from J, with 14 bases between. CDR1 and CDR2 (germline): SGHNT, YYREEE (reference sequence). The CDR3 DNA reads TGTGCCAGCAGCCTGAAGACAGGCGACTACGAGCAGTACTTC. It is translated as CASSLKTGDYEQYF. The full variable domain, completed using reference TRBV5-4 and TRBJ2-7, is ETGVTQSPTHLIKTRGQQVTLRCSSQSGHNTVSWYQQALGQGPQFIFQYYREEENGRGNFPPRFSGLQFPNYSSELNVNALELDDSALYLCASSLKTGDYEQYFGPGTRLTVT.

This clonotype appeared many times. The CDR3 DNA follows: TGTGCCAGCAGCTTAACAGGAACCTACGAGCAGTACTTC. This sequence encodes CASSLTGTYEQYF. J is TRBJ2-7 and V is TRBV7-9; perhaps TRBD1 as D (5 bases). The CDR3 extends over 13 amino acids. V gave up 2 bases and J gave up 2 bases, with 7 bases separating them. Germline V lookup: CDR1 SEHNR, CDR2 FQNEAQ (reference sequence).

In this sample, this clonotype is medium-sized. This chain joins TRBV29-1 and TRBJ1-5; D is ambiguous. The CDR3 consists of 12 residues. V was pared by 4 bases and J by 0 bases, with 4 bases between. CDR1 and CDR2 (germline): SQVTM, ANQGSEA. CDR3 sequence reads: CSVGHSNQPQHF. In nucleotides, the CDR3 is TGCAGCGTTGGCCATAGCAATCAGCCCCAGCATTTT.

In this sample, this clonotype is medium-sized. This rearrangement joins TRBV27 to TRBJ2-3, with 9 bases fitting TRBD2. Germline assignment: CDR1 MNHEY and CDR2 SMNVEV (reference sequence). This CDR3 contains 14 residues. With 4 bases clipped from V and 2 bases from J, the junction kept 1 base outside the gene matches. CDR3 DNA: TGTGCCAGCAGTTCTAGCGGGATCACAGATACGCAGTATTTT. Its protein product is CASSSSGITDTQYF.

This clonotype is labeled as medium-sized. The chain has TRBV20-1 and TRBJ2-2, with 8 bases aligning to TRBD1. From germline, CDR1 is DFQATT and CDR2 SNEGSKA (reference sequence). V trimming: 0 bases; J trimming: 6 bases; junction bases outside the gene matches: 6. The CDR3 length is 15 residues. This CDR3 reads CSARDNQGAPGELFF. Written as DNA, the CDR3 is TGCAGTGCTAGAGATAACCAGGGGGCCCCCGGGGAGCTGTTTTTT.

The J gene is TRBJ1-5, the V gene TRBV6-5; D remains unclear. Germline CDR1 is MNHEY and CDR2 is SVGAGI. V gave up 6 bases and J gave up 3 bases, with 12 bases separating them. The CDR3 totals 14 residues. CDR3 region: CASSLGPNNQPQHF. The CDR3 DNA follows: TGTGCCAGCAGCCTCGGACCGAACAATCAGCCCCAGCATTTT.

This sequence joins TRBV15 and TRBJ2-5; TRBD2 aligns across 10 bases. The trim removed 2 bases at V and 4 bases at J, leaving 10 bases unmatched. Germline assignment: CDR1 LNHNV and CDR2 YYDKDF (reference sequence). The CDR3 length is 17 residues. For the CDR3, the DNA is TGTGCCACCAGCAGAAATATAGCGGGGGGCCTCCGAGAGACCCAGTACTTC. This codes for CATSRNIAGGLRETQYF. Together with reference TRBV15 and TRBJ2-5, the CDR3 gives the full variable domain: DAMVIQNPRYQVTQFGKPVTLSCSQTLNHNVMYWYQQKSSQAPKLLFHYYDKDFNNEADTPDNFQSRRPNTSFCFLDIRSPGLGDTAMYLCATSRNIAGGLRETQYFGPGTRLLVL.

Within the sample, this clonotype is medium-sized. The chain uses TRBV7-9 and TRBJ2-7; 9 nucleotides line up with TRBD1. V lost 5 bases to trimming and J lost 3 bases; unmatched junction nucleotides: 8. Looked up from germline, CDR1 is SEHNR and CDR2 is FQNEAQ (reference sequence). The CDR3 runs 15 residues. CDR3 in DNA: TGTGCCAGCAGCCTCGGGACAGGGAGCCTCTACGAGCAGTACTTC. Translating it yields CASSLGTGSLYEQYF.

By share, this clonotype counts as large. The rearrangement uses TRBV13 and TRBJ2-1; D is ambiguous. This CDR3 has 14 residues. The V end was cut by 3 bases, the J end by 7 bases, with 13 bases between. Germline-derived CDR1 and CDR2 are PRHDT and FYEKMQ (reference sequence). Here the CDR3 DNA reads TGTGCCAGCAGCTTGCCGGGCAGGTCGAATGAGCAGTTCTTC. It translates to CASSLPGRSNEQFF.

Relative to its sample, this clonotype is medium-sized. The V gene is TRBV5-1, the J gene TRBJ2-1; D is unclear. This CDR3 spans 17 amino acids. Germline V lookup: CDR1 SGHRS, CDR2 YFSETQ. The V gene lost 0 bases and the J gene lost 0 bases, with 13 bases spanning the gap. The DNA of the CDR3 is TGCGCCAGCAGCTTGGCCGACGCGAAGAGCTCCTACAATGAGCAGTTCTTC. Amino acid sequence: CASSLADAKSSYNEQFF.

In its sample, this clonotype was seen many times. The gene calls are TRBV19 and TRBJ1-2; no clear D. Per the germline V gene, CDR1 is LNHDA and CDR2 is SQIVND (reference sequence). V lost 5 bases to trimming and J lost 4 bases, with 14 bases between them. The CDR3 consists of 14 residues. The CDR3 DNA sequence: TGTGCCAGTAGTCTACCGGACCGTTTCTATGGCTACACCTTC. It specifies CASSLPDRFYGYTF.

This clonotype is medium-sized (0.01 to 0.1%) by share. V and J are TRBV6-5 and TRBJ2-7, with 8 bases aligning to TRBD2. Per the germline V gene, CDR1 is MNHEY and CDR2 is SVGAGI. The trim removed 5 bases at V and 0 bases at J, leaving 9 bases unmatched. The CDR3 totals 16 residues. The chain's CDR3 is CASSRPIAGSSYEQYF. In DNA form, the CDR3 reads TGTGCCAGCAGTAGGCCCATAGCGGGGTCCTCCTACGAGCAGTACTTC.

This clonotype was recorded at least ten times. The genes are TRBV20-1 and TRBJ2-5, with a weak D call TRBD2 (6 bases). The germline V gene has CDR1 DFQATT and CDR2 SNEGSKA (reference sequence). The CDR3 has 14 amino acids. With 3 bases removed from V and 1 base from J, the gap between germline ends came to 12 bases. The chain's CDR3 is CSARPLGLQETQYF. The CDR3 DNA sequence: TGCAGTGCTAGGCCTCTGGGACTCCAAGAGACCCAGTACTTC.